This is a list of T cell receptor beta chains from one sample in a study of cytomegalovirus exposure and HLA in healthy donors. The repertoire was sequenced with immunoSEQ multiplex PCR; TCRdb's copy has only in-frame clones and lacks some. The data contain over 150,000 clones, roughly 77% of them singletons. Material for sequencing was PBMCs. These receptors all stem from a man in his thirties or forties in good health and CMV-seropositive. The conserved cysteine and the conserved F or W are not part of the CDR3 here. Where a row states a size, it is once, few, many or the class of an expanded clone; other rows omit it.

TRBJ1-2	-	TRBV30	AWSAGTGVFT
TRBJ1-5	once	TRBV12-5	ASGLVPYRETFSNQPQH
TRBJ1-1	-	TRBV7-9	ASSLEGQVNTEAF
TRBJ1-1	-	TRBV5-8	ASSDWKRRNTEAF
TRBJ2-2	-	TRBV28	ASSFWQGNTGELF
TRBJ1-2	many	TRBV15	ATGVRGQGYYGYT
TRBJ1-5	-	TRBV6-5	ASSLRGGSNQPQH
TRBJ1-1	-	TRBV2	ASSVTGVNTEAF
TRBJ2-6	-	TRBV5-4	ASSLGGNSGANVLT
TRBJ1-4	-	TRBV30	AWSVLGGTGQREGLF
TRBJ2-7	-	TRBV7-9	SSSSNRGQSSYEQY
TRBJ1-1	-	TRBV2	ASSEPDLAGPEAF
TRBJ2-3	-	TRBV4-3	ASRQDGLQYADTQY
TRBJ2-7	-	TRBV4-1	ASSQLGSSYEQY
TRBJ1-6	-	TRBV5-1	ASSLTRTGSSYNSPLH
TRBJ1-2	-	TRBV2	ASSLTGTGGGYT
TRBJ1-2	once	TRBV28	ASSDGQGRGYT
TRBJ1-2	-	TRBV6-6	ASSEYGTGANYGYT
TRBJ2-1	-	TRBV28	ASSRTGVRSYNEQF
TRBJ2-2	-	TRBV7-3	ASSSGQGSSGELF
TRBJ2-5	-	TRBV7-7	ASSLHQKETQY
TRBJ2-3	-	TRBV11-2	ASSGGLAGGRSTDTQY
TRBJ2-5	-	TRBV10-3	AISPLGVSETQY
TRBJ2-3	-	TRBV11-3	ASSPGAQGTDTQY
TRBJ2-7	-	TRBV7-3	ASGPGQGRYEQY
TRBJ1-1	-	TRBV5-4	ASSLARTGMNTEAF
TRBJ1-1	-	TRBV27	ASSFLDRLNTEAF
TRBJ1-5	-	TRBV6-1	AARRTGQVQPQH
TRBJ2-7	once	TRBV12-5	ASGLGSTGVYEQY
TRBJ2-5	-	TRBV10-3	AIRLEETQY
TRBJ2-7	-	TRBV30	AWSVRGGEQY
TRBJ2-1	-	TRBV11-3	ASSSSNEQF
TRBJ1-2	few	TRBV6-6	ASRQGAYGYT
TRBJ1-2	-	TRBV29-1	SGRENYGYT
TRBJ1-1	-	TRBV6-6	ASSYLDKNTEAF
TRBJ1-2	-	TRBV7-3	ASSPGQGDYGYT
TRBJ1-1	-	TRBV19	ASRDLRGYTEAF
TRBJ1-2	-	TRBV4-2	ASSPSRTGARGYT
TRBJ2-1	-	TRBV15	ATGKGTSGGANEQF
TRBJ2-3	-	TRBV18	ASSPQGTDTQY
TRBJ2-5	-	TRBV15	ATSRIRGYRMETQY
TRBJ2-7	-	TRBV6-6	ASRQGRTYEQY
TRBJ2-1	-	TRBV15	ATSRDQLGVDEQF
TRBJ1-2	-	TRBV6-1	ASAGNYGYT
TRBJ1-1	-	TRBV29-1	SIEATAGANLAF
TRBJ2-7	-	TRBV7-8	ASSLASSGGSKSSYEQY
TRBJ2-7	-	TRBV7-9	ASSLPGGMHEQY
TRBJ1-4	few	TRBV6-5	ASSSQGTNEKLF
TRBJ1-1	-	TRBV5-4	ASSRASAGGAF
-	-	TRBV29-1	SASGLAANEQY
TRBJ2-7	once	TRBV18	ASSSTYEQY
TRBJ2-2	-	TRBV19	ASSKAVNTGELF
TRBJ1-2	-	TRBV7-2	ASSKDRDEGYT
TRBJ1-1	-	TRBV7-3	ASSRQPNTEAF
TRBJ2-6	-	TRBV19	VSSIRHDFLGANVLT